This entry lists 7 T cell receptor beta chains sequenced from one sample in a study of regulatory T cells in long-lasting Graves disease. The time point: persistent/refractory GD, antithyroid drugs over 5 years with positive TRAb. From RNA extracted from PBMCs, the TCR library was made. Construction of the TCR beta libraries employed iRepertoire HTBI primers in conjunction with Arm-PCR of CDR3 regions. TCRdb called the multiplex PCR reads again in MiXCR, with one record for every CDR3 protein. Found here are about 470,000 distinct CDR3 sequences, roughly 21% of them singletons; the top ten hold roughly 7%. Sequences were derived from peripheral blood mononuclear cells (PBMCs), sampled when the disease was refractory, from a patient treated with antithyroid drugs. The receptors derive from a female donor with Graves disease.

This clonotype was seen repeatedly, ten times or more. The CDR3 protein is CASSPYRAEQFF. The DNA for the CDR3 is TGCGCCAGCAGCCCTTACAGGGCTGAGCAGTTCTTC. This chain uses TRBV5-1 with TRBJ2-1; a weak D match, TRBD1 (6 bases). Between the trimmed V and J ends, which lost 4 bases and 9 bases, there was a span of 11 bases. The CDR3 runs to 12 residues. Germline V gene lookup returns CDR1 SGHRS and CDR2 YFSETQ.

Only a few counts were recorded for this clonotype. V usage is TRBV27 and J usage is TRBJ2-7; D tentatively fits TRBD1 or TRBD2 (5 bases each). The CDR3 extends over 14 amino acids. V was cut by 6 bases and J by 4 bases, with 16 bases left in between. Germline-derived CDR1 and CDR2 are MNHEY and SMNVEV (reference sequence). The CDR3 region is CASSPGTDRYEQYF. In nucleotides, the CDR3 is TGTGCCAGCAGCCCCGGGACCGACCGTTACGAGCAGTACTTC.

The rearrangement links TRBV30 to TRBJ2-7, with TRBD2 matching over 8 bases. Germline loops: CDR1 GTSNPN, CDR2 SVGIG (reference sequence). V shed 6 bases, J shed 3 bases, and the junction held 7 bases outside the gene matches. CDR3 length: 13 amino acids. CDR3 coding DNA: TGTGCCTGCCTCCCCAGCGGGAGCTACGAGCAGTACTTC. Amino acid sequence: CACLPSGSYEQYF.

The CDR3 is CAWSGPGHEQYF. In nucleotides, the CDR3 is TGTGCCTGGAGTGGCCCGGGCCACGAGCAGTACTTC. This chain links TRBV30 with TRBJ2-7, with D unclear. The V end lost 1 base, the J end lost 5 bases, and 9 bases lay between the germline ends. The CDR3 length is 12 residues. Per germline, CDR1 GTSNPN and CDR2 SVGIG (reference sequence).

Comment on this clonotype: With a much larger clone just one base away, this may be a read error. CDR3: CSARGPGRLPYEQYF. DNA of the CDR3: TGCAGTGCTAGAGGTCCGGGGCGCCTCCCCTACGAGCAGTACTTC. The J gene is TRBJ2-7, the V gene TRBV20-1; D possibly matches TRBD1 or TRBD2 (5 bases each). V gave up 1 base and J gave up 2 bases, with 15 bases separating them. The germline V gene has CDR1 DFQATT and CDR2 SNEGSKA (reference sequence). CDR3 length equals 15 residues.

In this sample, this clonotype turned up many times. The J gene is TRBJ1-6, the V gene TRBV2, with D possibly matching TRBD1 (5 bases). The CDR3 length is 16 residues. Trimming shortened V by 3 bases and J by 7 bases, and 16 bases separated the two germline ends. Germline V gives CDR1 SNHLY, CDR2 FYNNEI. The CDR3, as DNA: TGTGCCAGCAGTGATGTTCAGGGCTCGGCGAATTCACCCCTCCACTTT. Translating it yields CASSDVQGSANSPLHF.

In its sample, this clonotype was seen many times. This chain uses TRBV6-2 or TRBV6-3 with TRBJ2-7; maybe TRBD2 (5 bases). Germline-derived CDR1 and CDR2 are MNHEY and SVGEGT. The V and J ends lost 2 bases and 7 bases respectively, with 12 bases between them. This CDR3 has 13 amino acids. CDR3 region: CASSYELRGEQYF. CDR3 sequence (DNA): TGTGCCAGCAGTTACGAACTTCGGGGAGAGCAGTACTTC.